The rows below give T cell receptor beta chains drawn from one sample of a study of blood T cell repertoires in COVID-19. Clones were sequenced by immunoSEQ multiplex PCR, and TCRdb holds only the in-frame ones, with some missing. The sample holds 250,000 to 350,000 clones, around 90% seen once. The sequenced sample consisted of peripheral blood. These receptors came from a woman in her forties or fifties who had recovered from COVID-19. The CDR3 runs from the conserved cysteine through the conserved F or W. The D gene is left open where the match is weak. Part of the rows lack a size; the others show once, few, many or a class for expanded clones.

j_call d_call clone_size v_call cdr3_nt cdr3_aa
TRBJ2-7 TRBD1 - TRBV5-8 TGTGCCAGCAGCACAACCGGGACAGGGGCCTACGAGCAGTACTTC CASSTTGTGAYEQYF
TRBJ1-4 - - TRBV4-3 TGCGCCAGCAGCCCACAGGGTCCTGCGGTTAGTAATGAAAAACTGTTTTTT CASSPQGPAVSNEKLFF
TRBJ1-4 - once TRBV7-9 TGTGCCAGCAGCTTGACAGCTATGGAGGAAAAACTGTTTTTT CASSLTAMEEKLFF
TRBJ2-7 - - TRBV5-6 TGTGCCAGCAGCTTCGACGGGTACGAGCAGTACTTC CASSFDGYEQYF
TRBJ1-4 TRBD1 - TRBV4-2 TGTGCCAGCAGCCAAGAAGGCCCGACAGGGTTAAATGAAAAACTGTTTTTT CASSQEGPTGLNEKLFF
TRBJ1-3 - - TRBV28 TGTGCCAGCAGGTGGCAGGGGAGCTCTGGAAACACCATATATTTT CASRWQGSSGNTIYF
TRBJ1-4 TRBD1 - TRBV27 TGTGCCAGCCGCGTCACAGGGGGGGGTGAAAAACTGTTTTTT CASRVTGGGEKLFF
TRBJ2-1 TRBD1 - TRBV28 TGTGCCAGCCAGGCAGGGGGCCTCTACAATGAGCAGTTCTTC CASQAGGLYNEQFF
TRBJ1-2 - - TRBV5-6 TGTGCCAGCAGCTTGGTCGGCAGGCCCTATGGCTACACCTTC CASSLVGRPYGYTF
TRBJ1-2 TRBD1 - TRBV5-6 TGTGCCAGCAGCTCCGGGACAGGGCTTGGCTACACCTTC CASSSGTGLGYTF